This T cell receptor (beta chain) was obtained from a study of blood T cell repertoires in COVID-19. Study background: Samples representing acute and convalescent COVID-19 were sourced from the United States, Italy and Spain.

Membership in each cohort depended on participant-reported clinical history. Exposed enrollees encountered a COVID-19 case at some point within 2 weeks before study entry. Sequencing was performed with immunoSEQ multiplex PCR; in TCRdb, only in-frame clones are kept and a portion is missing. Counted here are a few hundred thousand clones, roughly 90% occurring once; the ten biggest clones make up 2.5% to 3.5%. The CDR3 length is 15 residues. The V gene's germline CDR1 is SQVTM and CDR2 ANQGSEA. The sequence was obtained from a woman between 45 and 65 years old who had been exposed to COVID-19. V usage is TRBV29-1 and J usage is TRBJ2-3; TRBD2 agrees at 15 bases. Sequencing was carried out using PBMCs or T cells enriched from blood (not recorded which). In nucleotides, the CDR3 is TGCAGAGTAACCGGGACTAGCGGGGGGTCAGATACGCAGTATTTT. Residues: CRVTGTSGGSDTQYF.